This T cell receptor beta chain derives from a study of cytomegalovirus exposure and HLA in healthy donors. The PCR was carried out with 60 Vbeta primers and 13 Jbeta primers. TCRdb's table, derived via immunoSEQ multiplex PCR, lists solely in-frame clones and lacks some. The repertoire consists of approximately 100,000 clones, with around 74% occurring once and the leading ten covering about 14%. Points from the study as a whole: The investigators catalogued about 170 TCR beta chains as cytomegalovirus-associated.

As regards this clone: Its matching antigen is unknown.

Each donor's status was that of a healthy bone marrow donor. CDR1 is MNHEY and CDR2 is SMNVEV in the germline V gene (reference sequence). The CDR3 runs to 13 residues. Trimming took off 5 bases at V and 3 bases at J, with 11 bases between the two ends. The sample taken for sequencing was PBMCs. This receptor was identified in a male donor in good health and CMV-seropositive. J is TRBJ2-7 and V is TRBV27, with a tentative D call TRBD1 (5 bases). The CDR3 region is CASSEDRGYEQYF. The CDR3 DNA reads TGTGCCAGCAGTGAAGACAGAGGCTACGAGCAGTACTTC.